A selection of T cell receptor beta chains follows, all from one sample in a study of response to subunit inactivated influenza vaccine. TCRdb reprocessed the RT-PCR reads via MiXCR and lists one record per CDR3 protein. The sample holds about 240,000 distinct CDR3 sequences, about 12% seen once. The sample was non-naive T cells sorted from PBMCs, taken approximately 15 days before vaccination. The receptors originated from a man aged 50 to 60 who received an inactivated influenza vaccine. Each CDR3 is given with its conserved first and last residue. Each record gives: D gene, clone size, J gene, V gene, CDR3 length, CDR3 protein, CDR3 DNA. A D gene is named only where the DNA matches it firmly. The size of a clone is reported for some rows only, either as once, few or many, or as a class for expanded clones.

TRBD1 NA TRBJ2-5 TRBV19 14 CASRDRGRGETQYF TGTGCCAGTAGGGACAGGGGGCGCGGAGAGACCCAGTACTTC
TRBD1 NA TRBJ1-5 TRBV6-1 15 CASSPRPGTGEPQHF TGTGCCAGCAGTCCTCGGCCGGGGACAGGGGAGCCCCAGCATTTT
NA few TRBJ1-5 TRBV7-9 13 CASSFDGSWPQHF TGTGCCAGCAGCTTCGACGGGAGTTGGCCCCAGCATTTT
NA few TRBJ1-1 TRBV7-8 14 CASSLLSGNTEAFF TGTGCCAGCAGCTTACTCTCGGGGAACACTGAAGCTTTCTTT
TRBD1 NA TRBJ1-4 TRBV4-2 14 CASRPTGGGEKLFF TGTGCCAGCCGTCCGACAGGGGGGGGTGAAAAACTGTTTTTT
TRBD1 many TRBJ2-4 TRBV20-1 18 CSARETDRGTLAKNIQYF TGCAGTGCTAGAGAAACGGACAGGGGAACCCTAGCCAAAAACATTCAGTACTTC
NA NA TRBJ2-1 TRBV19 14 CASSEARVVNEQFF TGTGCCAGTAGTGAAGCGCGAGTTGTCAATGAGCAGTTCTTC
TRBD2 few TRBJ2-3 TRBV20-1 16 CSARGWLAELTDTQYF TGCAGTGCTAGGGGCTGGCTAGCGGAGCTCACAGATACGCAGTATTTT
NA many TRBJ2-1 TRBV5-4 14 CASSLGASREGQFF TGTGCCAGCAGCTTGGGAGCTTCGAGGGAAGGGCAGTTCTTC
TRBD2 many TRBJ2-5 TRBV7-2 16 CASSLASGRGQETQYF TGTGCCAGCAGCTTAGCGAGCGGGAGGGGGCAAGAGACCCAGTACTTC
TRBD2 NA TRBJ2-5 TRBV20-1 15 CSASSLAGAQETQYF TGCAGTGCTAGCTCCCTAGCGGGGGCCCAAGAGACCCAGTACTTC
NA few TRBJ2-4 TRBV5-1 13 CASSLEGVNIQYF TGCGCCAGCAGCCTAGAAGGTGTTAACATTCAGTACTTC
TRBD2 NA TRBJ2-7 TRBV6-5 14 CASSWTSDRYEQYF TGTGCCAGCAGTTGGACTAGCGATCGGTACGAGCAGTACTTC
TRBD2 NA TRBJ2-1 TRBV15 14 CATSRDTSGRAHFF TGTGCCACCAGCAGGGATACTAGCGGGCGAGCGCACTTCTTC
NA many TRBJ1-6 TRBV2 13 CASSGSGDEPLHF TGTGCCAGCAGTGGGTCCGGAGACGAACCCCTCCACTTT
NA few TRBJ2-2 TRBV6-2/TRBV6-3 14 CASSYSMYTGELFF TGTGCCAGCAGTTACTCGATGTACACCGGGGAGCTGTTTTTT
NA few TRBJ2-7 TRBV6-1 11 CAIRDLYEQYF TGTGCCATCCGGGATCTCTACGAGCAGTACTTC
NA many TRBJ2-7 TRBV28 15 CASRTQVSRSYEQYF TGTGCCAGTCGAACCCAGGTTTCCCGATCCTACGAGCAGTACTTC
NA many TRBJ2-7 TRBV27 13 CASSFGRSYEQYF TGTGCCAGCAGTTTCGGCAGATCCTACGAGCAGTACTTC
NA many TRBJ2-5 TRBV7-2 13 CASSLTNQETQYF TGTGCCAGCAGCCTGACTAACCAAGAGACCCAGTACTTC
TRBD1 few TRBJ1-2 TRBV24-1 16 CATSDHQVTGLRGYTF TGTGCCACCAGTGACCATCAGGTGACAGGGCTAAGAGGCTACACCTTC
TRBD2 NA TRBJ2-3 TRBV7-2 15 CASSLQAGGTDTQYF TGTGCCAGCAGCCTCCAGGCGGGGGGCACAGATACGCAGTATTTT
NA NA TRBJ2-3 TRBV14 15 CASSQDATFTDTQYF TGTGCCAGCAGCCAAGATGCGACCTTCACAGATACGCAGTATTTT
NA NA TRBJ2-1 TRBV20-1 11 CSGWGHGEQFF TGCAGTGGCTGGGGGCACGGAGAGCAGTTCTTC
NA NA TRBJ1-1 TRBV6-5 14 CASSYRKGHTEAFF TGTGCCAGCAGTTACCGGAAGGGGCATACTGAAGCTTTCTTT
NA NA TRBJ1-1 TRBV7-3 14 CASSRTAQNTEAFF TGTGCCAGCAGTCGGACAGCCCAGAACACTGAAGCTTTCTTT
NA NA TRBJ2-5 TRBV7-2 15 CASSLGRGPQETQYF TGTGCCAGCAGCTTGGGTAGGGGACCCCAAGAGACCCAGTACTTC
TRBD2 few TRBJ2-5 TRBV12-5 19 CASGLVRSSGRGSAETQYF TGTGCTAGTGGTTTGGTACGGTCTAGCGGGAGAGGGTCTGCGGAGACCCAGTACTTC
NA many TRBJ2-1 TRBV20-1 14 CSARAVSSYNEQFF TGCAGTGCTAGAGCAGTCAGCTCCTACAATGAGCAGTTCTTC
NA NA TRBJ1-2 TRBV20-1 12 CSARDRVYGYTF TGCAGTGCTAGAGATAGGGTCTATGGCTACACCTTC